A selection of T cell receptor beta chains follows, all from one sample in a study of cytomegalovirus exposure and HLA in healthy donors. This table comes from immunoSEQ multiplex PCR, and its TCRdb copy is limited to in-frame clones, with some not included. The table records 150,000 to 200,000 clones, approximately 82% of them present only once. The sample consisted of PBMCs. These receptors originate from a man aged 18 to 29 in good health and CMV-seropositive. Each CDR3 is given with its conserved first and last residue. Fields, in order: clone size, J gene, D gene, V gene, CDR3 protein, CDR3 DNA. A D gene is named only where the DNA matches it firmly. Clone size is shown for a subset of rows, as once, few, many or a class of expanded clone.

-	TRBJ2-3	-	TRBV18	CASSPPVLADTQYF	TGTGCCAGCTCACCCCCGGTGTTAGCAGATACGCAGTATTTT
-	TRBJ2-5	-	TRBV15	CATSRDSQETQYF	TGTGCCACCAGCAGAGATAGCCAAGAGACCCAGTACTTC
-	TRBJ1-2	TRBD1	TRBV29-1	CSVDSGGRNYGYTF	TGCAGCGTGGATTCAGGGGGCCGCAACTATGGCTACACCTTC
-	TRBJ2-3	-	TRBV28	CASSIGSGARTDTQYF	TGTGCCAGCAGTATTGGTTCAGGGGCAAGGACAGATACGCAGTATTTT
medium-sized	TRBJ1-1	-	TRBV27	CASSSGGLVDTEAFF	TGTGCCAGCAGTTCCGGTGGTTTGGTGGACACTGAAGCTTTCTTT
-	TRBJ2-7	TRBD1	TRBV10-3	CAISETGAHEQYF	TGTGCCATCAGTGAGACAGGGGCCCACGAGCAGTACTTC
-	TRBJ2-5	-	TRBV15	CAIRRGAEETQYF	TGTGCCATCCGCCGGGGAGCCGAAGAGACCCAGTACTTC
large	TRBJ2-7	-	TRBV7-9	CASSGEQGMSYEQYF	TGTGCCAGCAGCGGGGAGCAGGGGATGTCTTACGAGCAGTACTTC
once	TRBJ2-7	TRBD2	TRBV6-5	CASSPGGIVHEQYF	TGTGCCAGCAGTCCGGGGGGGATCGTCCACGAGCAGTACTTC
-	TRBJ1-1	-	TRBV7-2	CASSLTRRGAFF	TGTGCCAGCAGCTTAACCCGTCGGGGAGCTTTCTTT
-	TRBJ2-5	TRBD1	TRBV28	CASSLYGGSRQGEETQYF	TGTGCCAGCAGTTTATATGGGGGGTCTAGACAGGGGGAAGAGACCCAGTACTTC